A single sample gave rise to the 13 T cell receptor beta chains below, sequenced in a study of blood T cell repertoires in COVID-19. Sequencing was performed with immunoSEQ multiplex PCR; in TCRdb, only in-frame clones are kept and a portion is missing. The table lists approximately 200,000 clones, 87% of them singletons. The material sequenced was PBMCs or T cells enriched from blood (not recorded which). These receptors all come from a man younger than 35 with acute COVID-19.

The CDR3 here is CSVELTGSTEAFF. CDR3 coding DNA: TGCAGCGTTGAACTGACAGGGAGCACTGAAGCTTTCTTT. The chain uses TRBV29-1 and TRBJ1-1, with 7 bases lining up with TRBD1. V lost 2 bases and J lost 4; bases outside the gene matches: 4. The CDR3 runs to 13 residues. Germline values: CDR1 SQVTM, CDR2 ANQGSEA.

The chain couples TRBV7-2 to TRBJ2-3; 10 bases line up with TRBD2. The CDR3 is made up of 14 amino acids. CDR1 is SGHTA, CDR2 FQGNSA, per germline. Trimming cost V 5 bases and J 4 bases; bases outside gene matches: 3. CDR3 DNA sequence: TGTGCCAGCAGCATCCTAGCGGGAGCAGATACGCAGTATTTT. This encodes CASSILAGADTQYF.

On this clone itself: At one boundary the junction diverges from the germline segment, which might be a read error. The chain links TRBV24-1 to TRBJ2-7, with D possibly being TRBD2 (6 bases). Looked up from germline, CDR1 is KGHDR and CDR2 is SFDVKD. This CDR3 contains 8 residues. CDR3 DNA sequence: TGTGCCACCAGTGAGACTAGATTC. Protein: CATSETRF.

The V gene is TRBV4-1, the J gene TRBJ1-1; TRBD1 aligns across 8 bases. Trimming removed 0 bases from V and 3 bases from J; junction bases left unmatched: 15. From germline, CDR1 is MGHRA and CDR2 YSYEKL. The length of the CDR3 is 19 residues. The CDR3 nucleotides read TGCGCCAGCAGCCAAGACGCGGGACAGGAAACAACCGAAGACACTGAAGCTTTCTTT. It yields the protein CASSQDAGQETTEDTEAFF.

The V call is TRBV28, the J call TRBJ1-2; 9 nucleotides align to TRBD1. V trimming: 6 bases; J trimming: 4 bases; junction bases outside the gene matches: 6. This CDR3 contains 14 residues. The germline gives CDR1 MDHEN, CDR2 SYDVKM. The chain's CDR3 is CASRGTGPIYGYTF. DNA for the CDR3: TGTGCCAGCAGGGGGACAGGGCCCATCTATGGCTACACCTTC.

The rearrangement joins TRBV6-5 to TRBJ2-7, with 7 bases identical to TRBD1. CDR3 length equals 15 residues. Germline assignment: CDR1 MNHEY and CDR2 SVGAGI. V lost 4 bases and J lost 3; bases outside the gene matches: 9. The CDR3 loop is CASSLAGGSHYEQYF. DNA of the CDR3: TGTGCCAGCAGTTTGGCAGGGGGTTCTCACTACGAGCAGTACTTC.

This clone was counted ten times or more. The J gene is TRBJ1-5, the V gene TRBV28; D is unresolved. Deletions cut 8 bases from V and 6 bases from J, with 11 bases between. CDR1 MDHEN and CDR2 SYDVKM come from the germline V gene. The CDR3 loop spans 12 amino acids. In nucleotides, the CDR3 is TGTGCCAGCCTCGAAGGGAGTCAGCCCCAGCATTTT. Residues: CASLEGSQPQHF. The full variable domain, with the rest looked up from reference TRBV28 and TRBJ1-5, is DVKVTQSSRYLVKRTGEKVFLECVQDMDHENMFWYRQDPGLGLRLIYFSYDVKMKEKGDIPEGYSVSREKKERFSLILESASTNQTSMYLCASLEGSQPQHFGDGTRLSIL.

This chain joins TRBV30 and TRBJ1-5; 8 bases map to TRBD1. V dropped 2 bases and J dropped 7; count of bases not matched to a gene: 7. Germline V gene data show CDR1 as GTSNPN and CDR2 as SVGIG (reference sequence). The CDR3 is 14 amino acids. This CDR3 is CAWSYGQGGQPQHF. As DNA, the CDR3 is TGTGCCTGGAGTTATGGACAGGGCGGGCAGCCCCAGCATTTT.

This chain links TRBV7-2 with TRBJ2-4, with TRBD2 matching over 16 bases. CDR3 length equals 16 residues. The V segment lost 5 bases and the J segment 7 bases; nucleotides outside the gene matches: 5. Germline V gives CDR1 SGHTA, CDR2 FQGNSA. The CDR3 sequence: CASSPGTSGRGNIQYF. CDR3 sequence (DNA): TGTGCCAGCAGCCCTGGGACTAGCGGGAGGGGTAACATTCAGTACTTC. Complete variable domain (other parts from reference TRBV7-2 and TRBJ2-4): GAGVSQSPSNKVTEKGKDVELRCDPISGHTALYWYRQSLGQGLEFLIYFQGNSAPDKSGLPSDRFSAERTGGSVSTLTIQRTQQEDSAVYLCASSPGTSGRGNIQYFGAGTRLSVL.

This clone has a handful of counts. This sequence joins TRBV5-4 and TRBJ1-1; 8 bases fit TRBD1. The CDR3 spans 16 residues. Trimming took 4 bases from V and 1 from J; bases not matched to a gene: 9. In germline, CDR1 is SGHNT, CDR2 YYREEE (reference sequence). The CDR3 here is CASSRGQGLKNTEAFF. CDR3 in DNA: TGTGCCAGCAGCCGAGGACAGGGTCTTAAGAACACTGAAGCTTTCTTT.

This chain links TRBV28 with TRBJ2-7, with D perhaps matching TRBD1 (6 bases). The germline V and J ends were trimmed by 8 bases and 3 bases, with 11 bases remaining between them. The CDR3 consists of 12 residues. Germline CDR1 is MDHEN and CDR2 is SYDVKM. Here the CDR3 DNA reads TGTGCCAGCGGGACACTGAACTACGAGCAGTACTTC. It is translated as CASGTLNYEQYF.

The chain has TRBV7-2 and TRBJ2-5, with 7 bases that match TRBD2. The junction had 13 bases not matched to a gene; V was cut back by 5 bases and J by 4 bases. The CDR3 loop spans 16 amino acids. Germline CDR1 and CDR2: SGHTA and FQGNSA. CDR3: CASSPRGGRLGETQYF. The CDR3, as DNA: TGTGCCAGCAGCCCAAGGGGCGGGAGACTTGGAGAGACCCAGTACTTC.

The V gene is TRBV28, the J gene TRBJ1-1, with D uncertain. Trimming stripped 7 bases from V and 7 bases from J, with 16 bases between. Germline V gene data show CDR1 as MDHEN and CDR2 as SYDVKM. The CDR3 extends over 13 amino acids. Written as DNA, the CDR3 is TGTGCCAGCAAAATCCAACGAGGAGTTGAAGCTTTCTTT. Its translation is CASKIQRGVEAFF.